Listed here are 5 T cell receptor beta chains from one sample, sequenced in a study of control samples from healthy donors and cancer patients. Produced via immunoSEQ multiplex PCR; TCRdb's table is partial and in-frame only. This table holds about 75,000 clones, 94% found once. The source material was blood. Receptors originate from a woman aged 40 to 50 in good health.

This chain joins TRBV19 and TRBJ1-2; D uncertain. Trimming took off 6 bases at V and 4 bases at J, with 6 bases between the two ends. CDR3 length: 11 amino acids. Germline V gene data show CDR1 as LNHDA and CDR2 as SQIVND (reference sequence). The DNA for the CDR3 is TGTGCCAGTAGATGGAGCTATGGCTACACCTTC. The encoded protein is CASRWSYGYTF. Full variable domain (remainder filled in from reference TRBV19 and TRBJ1-2): DGGITQSPKYLFRKEGQNVTLSCEQNLNHDAMYWYRQDPGQGLRLIYYSQIVNDFQKGDIAEGYSVSREKKESFPLTVTSAQKNPTAFYLCASRWSYGYTFGSGTRLTVV.

This chain connects TRBV6-6 to TRBJ1-1; D is undetermined. This CDR3 has 10 amino acids. Germline CDR1 MNHNY, CDR2 SVGAGI (reference sequence). V was shortened by 2 bases and J by 5 bases, with 0 bases between the two germline ends. The DNA of the CDR3 is TGTGCCAGCAGTTACACTGAAGCTTTCTTT. It yields the protein CASSYTEAFF.

V gene TRBV4-2 combines with J gene TRBJ1-2, with D unclear. Between the trimmed V and J ends, which lost 2 bases and 5 bases, there was a span of 3 bases. From germline, CDR1 is LGHNA and CDR2 YNFKEQ. The CDR3 spans 11 residues. CDR3 sequence (DNA): TGTGCCAGCAGCCAAACGTATGGCTACACCTTC. The encoded protein is CASSQTYGYTF.

The chain combines TRBV6-5 with TRBJ1-1, with D possibly being TRBD1 (5 bases). V shed 2 bases and J shed 3 bases, with 10 bases lying between them. The CDR3 covers 14 residues. The germline CDR1 and CDR2 sequences are MNHEY and SVGAGI. The CDR3: CASSYGSGYTEAFF. Written as DNA, the CDR3 is TGTGCCAGCAGTTACGGGTCAGGGTACACTGAAGCTTTCTTT.

V is TRBV6-5 and J is TRBJ1-1; D uncertain. Per germline, CDR1 MNHEY and CDR2 SVGAGI. The CDR3 length is 12 residues. Between the trimmed V and J ends, which lost 6 bases and 1 base, there was a span of 6 bases. CDR3 protein: CASSRRNTEAFF. CDR3 bases: TGTGCCAGCAGCAGGAGGAACACTGAAGCTTTCTTT.